These 20 T cell receptor beta chains share one sample of origin, sequenced in a study of molecular identifiers for immune sequencing clone quantification. MiXCR was run by TCRdb on the PCR reads, yielding one entry per CDR3 protein. Among more than 550,000 distinct CDR3 sequences, 25% were seen once, and the ten largest hold about 0.84%. Input material: naive CD8+ T cells from blood, with Jurkat cell RNA spiked in. Subset indicated: FACS-sorted CD8+CD4-CCR7+CD45RA+ naive T cells. These receptor sequences come from a human donor in good health. Some libraries in this study had Jurkat cell RNA spiked in.

A few counts support this clonotype. The CDR3 DNA is TGCGCCAGCAGCCAAGCACGGAACTCCTACGAGCAGTACTTC. The encoded protein is CASSQARNSYEQYF. The chain has TRBV4-3 and TRBJ2-7, with D uncertain. The ends were cut back, 1 base at V and 0 bases at J, with 7 bases in the middle. The CDR3 spans 14 residues. Germline lookup yields CDR1 LGHNA and CDR2 YSLEER.

This clonotype was observed a few times. The chain employs TRBV5-1 and TRBJ2-7; D not resolved. This CDR3 is built from 15 residues. V lost 0 bases and J 0 bases, leaving 10 bases between the germline ends. Germline CDR1 SGHRS, CDR2 YFSETQ. The chain's CDR3 is CASSLDILGSYEQYF. CDR3 nucleotides: TGCGCCAGCAGCTTGGACATCCTGGGCTCCTACGAGCAGTACTTC.

This clonotype showed up just once. This may arise from a read error, as a much more abundant clone is one base away. J is TRBJ1-1 and V is TRBV6-5; 8 bases align to TRBD1. The germline V gene has CDR1 MNHEY and CDR2 SVGAGI. This CDR3 region has 14 residues. CDR3 sequence: CGTLRQGLITEAFF. Here the CDR3 DNA reads TGTGGCACCCTACGACAGGGGTTAATCACTGAAGCTTTCTTT.

This clonotype was observed many times. This sequence joins TRBV6-5 and TRBJ1-5; possibly TRBD1 for D (5 bases). The CDR3 has 14 amino acids. The V gene lost 5 bases and the J gene lost 6 bases, with 14 bases spanning the gap. In germline, CDR1 is MNHEY, CDR2 SVGAGI. The CDR3 coding sequence is TGTGCCAGCAGTCACGGGACCCGGGGTCAGCCCCAGCATTTT. It translates to CASSHGTRGQPQHF.

In regard to this clonotype: A much larger clone differs from this one at a single base, so this may be a read error. The gene calls are TRBV7-2 and TRBJ1-3, with D possibly being TRBD1 (6 bases). Trimming removed 5 bases from V and 0 bases from J, with 11 bases in between. The germline CDR1 and CDR2 sequences are SGHTA and FQGNSA. There are 15 residues in the CDR3. CDR3 sequence: CASSLLRGSGNTIYF. For the CDR3, the DNA is TGTGCCAGCAGCCTTCTCAGGGGCTCTGGAAACACCATATATTTT.

This clonotype showed up many times. The CDR3: CASSPGTGVTGELFF. The CDR3, as DNA: TGCGCCAGCAGCCCCGGGACAGGGGTGACCGGGGAGCTGTTTTTT. The chain combines TRBV5-1 with TRBJ2-2; TRBD1 matches at 10 bases. Germline V CDR1 and CDR2: SGHRS, YFSETQ. The J segment lost 5 bases and the V segment lost 4 bases, leaving 5 bases of the junction unmatched. The CDR3 totals 15 residues.

This clonotype was recorded a few times. Relative to the germline gene, one junction end is altered; a read error may explain this. The chain links TRBV7-7 to TRBJ2-5; D unresolved. Germline loops: CDR1 SSHAT, CDR2 FNYEAQ (reference sequence). The CDR3 has 15 amino acids. The CDR3 DNA sequence: TGTGCTAGCAGCTCCTGGATGGGCGATAGAGAGACCCAGTACTTC. Amino acids: CASSSWMGDRETQYF.

This clonotype was seen ten or more times. The J gene is TRBJ1-5, the V gene TRBV4-1; D is ambiguous. The CDR3 runs 16 residues. V was trimmed by 0 bases and J by 1 base, leaving 10 bases between them. Germline assignment: CDR1 MGHRA and CDR2 YSYEKL. The CDR3 DNA reads TGCGCCAGCAGCCAAGATACGGGAGGAAGCAATCAGCCCCAGCATTTT. It yields the protein CASSQDTGGSNQPQHF.

Notes on this clonotype: The junction and the germline gene differ at one end; a read error may be behind it. The V call is TRBV6-2 or TRBV6-3, the J call TRBJ2-7, with D tentatively TRBD2 (5 bases). Looked up from germline, CDR1 is MNHEY and CDR2 is SVGEGT. The CDR3 is made up of 15 amino acids. The CDR3 coding sequence is TGTGCCAGCAGGTACTACGGGGAAAGCTCCTACGAGCAGTACTTC. Translating it yields CASRYYGESSYEQYF.

This clonotype occurred a few times. The rearrangement uses TRBV5-6 and TRBJ1-5; no definite D call. The CDR3 contains 15 residues. V was shortened by 2 bases and J by 1 base, with 10 bases between the two germline ends. In germline, CDR1 is SGHDT, CDR2 YYEEEE. Written as DNA, the CDR3 is TGTGCCAGCAGCTTTGGAGGCTGGAGCAATCAGCCCCAGCATTTT. Protein: CASSFGGWSNQPQHF.

This clonotype was counted at least ten times. V usage is TRBV5-1 and J usage is TRBJ2-7; D not certain. Germline V lookup: CDR1 SGHRS, CDR2 YFSETQ. This CDR3 has 15 residues. V was shortened by 4 bases and J by 5 bases, with 19 bases between the two germline ends. The CDR3 reads CASSVAATPADEQYF. As DNA, the CDR3 is TGCGCCAGCAGCGTGGCCGCTACCCCTGCGGACGAGCAGTACTTC. Full variable domain (remainder filled in from reference TRBV5-1 and TRBJ2-7): KAGVTQTPRYLIKTRGQQVTLSCSPISGHRSVSWYQQTPGQGLQFLFEYFSETQRNKGNFPGRFSGRQFSNSRSEMNVSTLELGDSALYLCASSVAATPADEQYFGPGTRLTVT.

The V and J genes are TRBV20-1 and TRBJ2-5; D is unresolved. The ends were cut back, 0 bases at V and 1 base at J, with 9 bases in the middle. Germline CDR1 reads DFQATT; CDR2 reads SNEGSKA (reference sequence). This CDR3 spans 14 amino acids. The CDR3 sequence: CSAREDPGQETQYF. The CDR3 region has the DNA TGCAGTGCTAGAGAGGATCCCGGCCAAGAGACCCAGTACTTC.

This chain uses TRBV7-9 with TRBJ2-1; tentatively, D is TRBD2 (7 bases). The V gene lost 3 bases and the J gene lost 2 bases, with 17 bases spanning the gap. The CDR3 covers 17 residues. Per the germline V gene, CDR1 is SEHNR and CDR2 is FQNEAQ (reference sequence). The CDR3 spells CASSFPTGTIAYNEQFF. For the CDR3, the DNA is TGTGCCAGCAGCTTCCCCACAGGGACTATCGCCTACAATGAGCAGTTCTTC.

This clonotype was seen repeatedly, ten times or more. The chain has TRBV6-2 or TRBV6-3 and TRBJ1-1; the D is unclear. Germline CDR1 and CDR2: MNHEY and SVGEGT. The CDR3 sequence is 14 residues long. Between the trimmed V and J ends, which lost 4 bases and 3 bases, there was a span of 12 bases. The CDR3 spells CASSLMVSYTEAFF. CDR3 DNA: TGTGCCAGCAGTTTGATGGTTAGCTACACTGAAGCTTTCTTT.

With respect to this clonotype: This clone may be a read error of a much larger clone one base away. The chain employs TRBV6-5 and TRBJ2-3; possibly TRBD2 for D (6 bases). The CDR3 totals 15 residues. The V and J ends lost 0 bases and 7 bases respectively, with 14 bases between them. Germline lookup yields CDR1 MNHEY and CDR2 SVGAGI. The CDR3 nucleotides are TGTGCCAGCAGTTACTCCCGGGGAGGAGCAAATACGCAGTATTTT. This translates into CASSYSRGGANTQYF.

This clonotype was observed many times. This chain links TRBV4-1 with TRBJ2-5, with D possibly TRBD2 on 6 matching bases. V dropped 0 bases and J dropped 4 bases, with 12 bases sitting between them. Germline V gene lookup returns CDR1 MGHRA and CDR2 YSYEKL. The CDR3 is made up of 15 amino acids. As DNA, the CDR3 is TGCGCCAGCAGCCAAGAGGTAGCGGAAGGAGAGACCCAGTACTTC. Translating it yields CASSQEVAEGETQYF.

At least ten counts were recorded for this clonotype. The V and J genes are TRBV7-6 and TRBJ1-1; 9 bases are shared with TRBD1. CDR1 and CDR2 from the germline V gene are SGHVS and FNYEAQ. The CDR3 is 13 residues long. Trimming at V came to 5 bases and at J to 7 bases, leaving 5 bases not matched to a gene. As DNA, the CDR3 is TGTGCCAGCAGCGGTAGGACAGGGGTTGAAGCTTTCTTT. Translated, it gives CASSGRTGVEAFF.

This clonotype was counted between two and nine times. One base away lies a much larger clone, so this may be a sequencing read error. The chain is built from TRBV4-1 and TRBJ1-5; D unresolved. The CDR3 totals 14 residues. Germline lookup yields CDR1 MGHRA and CDR2 YSYEKL. The CDR3 sequence is CASSQVSDNRPQHF. For the CDR3, the DNA is TGCGCCAGCAGCCAAGTTTCAGACAATCGGCCCCAGCATTTT.

A word on this clonotype: At one end the junction does not follow the germline gene, possibly because of a read error. The genes are TRBV6-1 and TRBJ2-3, with 7 bases lining up with TRBD1. The V gene's germline CDR1 is MNHNS and CDR2 SASEGT. The CDR3 spans 13 residues. In DNA, the CDR3 is TGTGCCAGCAGAGATAAAGGGACAGCCCAAAGGCATTTT. Translation gives CASRDKGTAQRHF.

At least ten counts were recorded for this clonotype. The rearrangement joins TRBV28 to TRBJ1-5; perhaps TRBD1 as D (6 bases). Trimming removed 3 bases from V and 6 bases from J, with 15 bases in between. The germline V gene has CDR1 MDHEN and CDR2 SYDVKM. The CDR3 contains 15 residues. The CDR3 DNA follows: TGTGCCAGCAGTTTTAGGGGGGAAATCGGTCAGCCCCAGCATTTT. Its protein is CASSFRGEIGQPQHF.